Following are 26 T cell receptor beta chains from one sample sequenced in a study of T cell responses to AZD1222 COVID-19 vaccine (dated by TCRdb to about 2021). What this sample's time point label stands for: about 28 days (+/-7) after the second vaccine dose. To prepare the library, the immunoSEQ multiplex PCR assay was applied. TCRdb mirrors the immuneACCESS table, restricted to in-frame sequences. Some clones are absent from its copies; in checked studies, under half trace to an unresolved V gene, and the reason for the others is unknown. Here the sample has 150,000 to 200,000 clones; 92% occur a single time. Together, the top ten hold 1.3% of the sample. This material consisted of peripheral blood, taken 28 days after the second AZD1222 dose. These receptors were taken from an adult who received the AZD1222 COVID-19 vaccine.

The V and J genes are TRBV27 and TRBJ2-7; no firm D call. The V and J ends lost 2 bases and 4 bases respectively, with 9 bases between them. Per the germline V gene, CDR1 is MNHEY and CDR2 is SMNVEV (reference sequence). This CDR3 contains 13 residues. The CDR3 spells CASSLAPGYEQYF. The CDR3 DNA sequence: TGTGCCAGCAGTTTAGCACCAGGTTACGAGCAGTACTTC.

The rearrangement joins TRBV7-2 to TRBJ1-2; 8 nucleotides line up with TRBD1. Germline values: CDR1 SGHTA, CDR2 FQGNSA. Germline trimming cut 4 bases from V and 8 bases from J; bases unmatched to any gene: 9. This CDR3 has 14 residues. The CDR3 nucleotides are TGTGCCAGCAGCTCACGACAGGGGAAGGGCGGCTACACCTTC. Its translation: CASSSRQGKGGYTF.

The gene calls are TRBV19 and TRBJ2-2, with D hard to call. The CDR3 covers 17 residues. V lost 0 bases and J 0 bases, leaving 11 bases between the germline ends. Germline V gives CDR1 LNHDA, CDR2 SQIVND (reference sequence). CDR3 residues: CASSIEYSYTNTGELFF. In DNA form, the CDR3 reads TGTGCCAGTAGTATAGAGTACAGCTATACGAACACCGGGGAGCTGTTTTTT.

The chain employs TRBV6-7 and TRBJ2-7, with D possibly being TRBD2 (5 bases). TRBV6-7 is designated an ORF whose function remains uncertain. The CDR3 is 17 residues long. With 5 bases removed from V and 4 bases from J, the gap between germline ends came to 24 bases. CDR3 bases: TGTGCCAGCAGTCACCCCGCGGGTGGGTTGGTCTTGTACGAGCAGTACTTC. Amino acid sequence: CASSHPAGGLVLYEQYF.

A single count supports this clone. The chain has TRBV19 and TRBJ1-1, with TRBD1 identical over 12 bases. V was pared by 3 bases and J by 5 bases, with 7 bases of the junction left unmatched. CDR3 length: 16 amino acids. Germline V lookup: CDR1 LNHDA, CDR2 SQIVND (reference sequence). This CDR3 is CASSMGQGARGTEAFF. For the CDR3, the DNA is TGTGCCAGTAGTATGGGACAGGGGGCAAGGGGAACTGAAGCTTTCTTT.

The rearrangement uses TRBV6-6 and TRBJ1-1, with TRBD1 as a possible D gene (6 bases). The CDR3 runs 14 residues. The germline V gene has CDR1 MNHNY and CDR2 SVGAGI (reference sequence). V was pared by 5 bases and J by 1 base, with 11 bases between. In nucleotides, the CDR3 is TGTGCCAGCAGTCCCCGACAGGAGAACACTGAAGCTTTCTTT. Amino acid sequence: CASSPRQENTEAFF.

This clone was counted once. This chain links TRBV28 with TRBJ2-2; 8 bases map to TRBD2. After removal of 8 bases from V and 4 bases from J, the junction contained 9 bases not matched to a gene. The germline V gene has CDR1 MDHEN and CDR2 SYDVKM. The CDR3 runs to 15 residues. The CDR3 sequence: CASSHLTSATGELFF. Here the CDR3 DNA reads TGTGCCAGCTCCCACTTGACTAGCGCCACCGGGGAGCTGTTTTTT.

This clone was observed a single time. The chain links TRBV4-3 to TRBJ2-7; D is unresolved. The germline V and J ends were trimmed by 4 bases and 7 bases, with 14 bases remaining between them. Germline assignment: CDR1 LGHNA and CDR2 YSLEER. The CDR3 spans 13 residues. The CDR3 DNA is TGCGCCAGCAGCCCCCGTGGGTGGATGGAGCAGTACTTC. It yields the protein CASSPRGWMEQYF.

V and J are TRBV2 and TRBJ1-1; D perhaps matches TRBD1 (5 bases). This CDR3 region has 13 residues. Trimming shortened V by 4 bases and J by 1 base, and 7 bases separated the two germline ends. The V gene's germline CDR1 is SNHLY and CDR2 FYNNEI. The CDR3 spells CASSGDGNTEAFF. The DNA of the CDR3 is TGTGCCAGCAGTGGGGACGGGAACACTGAAGCTTTCTTT.

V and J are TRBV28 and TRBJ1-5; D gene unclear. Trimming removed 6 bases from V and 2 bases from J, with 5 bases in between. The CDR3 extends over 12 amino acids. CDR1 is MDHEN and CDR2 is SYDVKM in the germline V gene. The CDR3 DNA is TGTGCCAGCAGCTGGGGCAATCAGCCCCAGCATTTT. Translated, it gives CASSWGNQPQHF.

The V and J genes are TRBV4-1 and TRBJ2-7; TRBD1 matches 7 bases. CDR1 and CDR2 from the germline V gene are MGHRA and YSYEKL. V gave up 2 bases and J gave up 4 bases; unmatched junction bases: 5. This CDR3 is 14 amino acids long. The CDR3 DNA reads TGCGCCAGCAGCCAAATAGGCAGGGGGTACGAGCAGTACTTC. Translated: CASSQIGRGYEQYF.

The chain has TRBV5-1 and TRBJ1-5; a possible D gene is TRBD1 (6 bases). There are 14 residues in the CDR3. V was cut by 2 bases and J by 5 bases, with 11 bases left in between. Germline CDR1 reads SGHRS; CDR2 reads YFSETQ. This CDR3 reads CASSLIGGDQPQHF. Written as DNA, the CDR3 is TGCGCCAGCAGCTTAATAGGGGGGGATCAGCCCCAGCATTTT.

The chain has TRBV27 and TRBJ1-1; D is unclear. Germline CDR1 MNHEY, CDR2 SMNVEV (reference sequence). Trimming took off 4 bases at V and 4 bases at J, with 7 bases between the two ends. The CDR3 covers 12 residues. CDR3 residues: CASSSGGTEAFF. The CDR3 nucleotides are TGTGCCAGCAGTTCAGGAGGCACTGAAGCTTTCTTT.

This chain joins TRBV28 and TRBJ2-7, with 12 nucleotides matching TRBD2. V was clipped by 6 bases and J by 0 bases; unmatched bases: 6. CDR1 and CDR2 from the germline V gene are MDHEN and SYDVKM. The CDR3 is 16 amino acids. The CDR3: CASSRGLAGSSYEQYF. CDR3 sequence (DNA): TGTGCCAGCAGCCGAGGACTAGCGGGGAGCTCCTACGAGCAGTACTTC.

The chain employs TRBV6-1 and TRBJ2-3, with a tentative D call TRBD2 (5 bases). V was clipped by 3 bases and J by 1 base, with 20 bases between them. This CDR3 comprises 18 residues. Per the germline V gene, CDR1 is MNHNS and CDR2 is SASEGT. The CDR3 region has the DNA TGTGCCAGCAGTGAGGCCCAGCAGTGGAGGTTTGGCACAGATACGCAGTATTTT. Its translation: CASSEAQQWRFGTDTQYF.

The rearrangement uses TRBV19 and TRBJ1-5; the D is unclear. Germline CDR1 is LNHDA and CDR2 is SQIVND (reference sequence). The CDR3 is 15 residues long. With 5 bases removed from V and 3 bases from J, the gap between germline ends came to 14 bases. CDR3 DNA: TGTGCCAGTAGTGGGCTTGGCAGCCCCAATCAGCCCCAGCATTTT. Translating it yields CASSGLGSPNQPQHF.

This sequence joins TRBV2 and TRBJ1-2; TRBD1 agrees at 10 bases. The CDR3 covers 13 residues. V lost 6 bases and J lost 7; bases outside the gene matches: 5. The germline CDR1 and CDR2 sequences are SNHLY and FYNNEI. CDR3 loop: CASSGTGDGGYTF. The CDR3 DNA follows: TGTGCCAGCAGCGGGACAGGGGATGGTGGCTACACCTTC.

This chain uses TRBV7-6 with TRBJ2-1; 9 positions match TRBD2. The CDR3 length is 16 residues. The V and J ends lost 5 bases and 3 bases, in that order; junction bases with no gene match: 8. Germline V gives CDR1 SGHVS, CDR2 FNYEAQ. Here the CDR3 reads CASSILAGIVYNEQFF. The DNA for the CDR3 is TGTGCCAGCAGCATTCTAGCGGGAATCGTCTACAATGAGCAGTTCTTC.

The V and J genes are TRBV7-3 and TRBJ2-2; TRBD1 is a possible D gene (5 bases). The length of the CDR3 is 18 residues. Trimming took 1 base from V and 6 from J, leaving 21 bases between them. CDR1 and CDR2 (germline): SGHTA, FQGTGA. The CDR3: CASSLRPREGEGAGELFF. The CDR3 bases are TGTGCCAGCAGCTTAAGGCCCCGTGAAGGGGAAGGTGCCGGGGAGCTGTTTTTT.

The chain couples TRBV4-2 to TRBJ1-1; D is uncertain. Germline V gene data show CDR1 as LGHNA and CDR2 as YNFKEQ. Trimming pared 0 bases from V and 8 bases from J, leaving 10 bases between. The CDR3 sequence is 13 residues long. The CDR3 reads CASSQDRRSEAFF. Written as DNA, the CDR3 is TGTGCCAGCAGCCAAGATAGGAGGTCAGAAGCTTTCTTT.

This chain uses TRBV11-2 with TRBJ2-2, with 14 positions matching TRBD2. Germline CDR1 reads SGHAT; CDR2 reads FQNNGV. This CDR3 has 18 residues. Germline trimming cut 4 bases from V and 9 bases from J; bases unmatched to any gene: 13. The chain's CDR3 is CASSSGLAGAIHRWELFF. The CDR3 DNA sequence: TGTGCCAGCAGCTCGGGACTAGCGGGGGCAATCCACCGATGGGAGCTGTTTTTT.

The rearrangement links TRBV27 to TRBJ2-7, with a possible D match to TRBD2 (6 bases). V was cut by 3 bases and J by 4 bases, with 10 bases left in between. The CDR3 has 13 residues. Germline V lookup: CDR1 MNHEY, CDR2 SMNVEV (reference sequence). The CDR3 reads CASSLRGAYEQYF. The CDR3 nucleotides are TGTGCCAGCAGTTTGCGGGGAGCTTACGAGCAGTACTTC.

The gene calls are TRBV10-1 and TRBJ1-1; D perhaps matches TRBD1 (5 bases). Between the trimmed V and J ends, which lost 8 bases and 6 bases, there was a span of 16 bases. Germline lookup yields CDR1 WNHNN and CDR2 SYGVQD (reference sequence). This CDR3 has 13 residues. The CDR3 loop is CASSPRVQAEAFF. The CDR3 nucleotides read TGCGCCAGCTCCCCCCGTGTACAGGCTGAAGCTTTCTTT.

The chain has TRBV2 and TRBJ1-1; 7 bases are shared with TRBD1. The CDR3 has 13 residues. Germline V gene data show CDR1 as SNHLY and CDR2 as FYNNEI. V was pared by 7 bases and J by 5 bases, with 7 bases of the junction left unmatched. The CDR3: CASIAGGGTEAFF. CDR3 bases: TGTGCCAGCATAGCAGGGGGGGGGACTGAAGCTTTCTTT.

CDR3 loop: CASSLGGTGMNTEAFF. CDR3 nucleotides: TGTGCCAGCAGCTTAGGAGGTACAGGCATGAACACTGAAGCTTTCTTT. The chain uses TRBV11-3 and TRBJ1-1; TRBD1 might be the D (5 bases). Trimming removed 1 base at V and 0 bases at J, with 12 bases between. Germline assignment: CDR1 SGHNT and CDR2 YENEEA. The CDR3 sequence is 16 residues long.

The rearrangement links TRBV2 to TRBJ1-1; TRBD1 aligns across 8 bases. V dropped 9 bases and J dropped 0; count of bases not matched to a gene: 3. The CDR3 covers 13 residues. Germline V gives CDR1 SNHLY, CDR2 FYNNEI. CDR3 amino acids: CARTGDMNTEAFF. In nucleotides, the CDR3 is TGTGCCAGGACAGGGGACATGAACACTGAAGCTTTCTTT.